These 22 T cell receptor beta chains originate from one sample sequenced in a study of identical twins. TCRdb re-called the 5' RACE reads with MiXCR, one entry per CDR3 protein. The table lists 500,000 to 600,000 distinct CDR3 sequences, approximately 22% of them singletons. These records were also assigned to another study, of T cells expressing NK-cell markers.

The sequenced sample consisted of CD4+ T cells sorted from blood. These receptors were obtained from a young woman in good health.

This clonotype was picked up a small number of times. This sequence joins TRBV20-1 and TRBJ2-7, with D hard to call. Between the trimmed V and J ends, which lost 3 bases and 2 bases, there was a span of 11 bases. The CDR3 consists of 13 residues. CDR1 and CDR2 from the germline V gene are DFQATT and SNEGSKA (reference sequence). The DNA of the CDR3 is TGCAGTGCTAGGGAGACAAATACCTACGAGCAGTACTTC. Residues: CSARETNTYEQYF.

The V and J genes are TRBV4-1 and TRBJ2-3; 9 positions agree with TRBD2. The germline V gene has CDR1 MGHRA and CDR2 YSYEKL. V was clipped by 1 base and J by 2 bases; unmatched bases: 4. The CDR3 extends over 16 amino acids. The CDR3 DNA reads TGCGCCAGCAGCCAAGGGACTAGCGCACTCACAGATACGCAGTATTTT. It encodes CASSQGTSALTDTQYF.

This clonotype came up many times. V usage is TRBV5-1 and J usage is TRBJ2-1, with D possibly TRBD2 on 6 matching bases. V dropped 3 bases and J dropped 5 bases, with 15 bases sitting between them. The CDR3 length is 15 residues. CDR1 and CDR2 from the germline V gene are SGHRS and YFSETQ. CDR3 DNA sequence: TGCGCCAGCAGCTGGGGAGGAGACAGAGACAATGAGCAGTTCTTC. It specifies CASSWGGDRDNEQFF.

This chain links TRBV12-3 or TRBV12-4 with TRBJ2-3; 12 bases fit TRBD2. The CDR3 has 16 residues. Trimming cost V 5 bases and J 3 bases; bases outside gene matches: 6. CDR3: CASSVTSGSRTDTQYF. CDR3 sequence (DNA): TGTGCCAGCAGTGTGACTAGCGGGAGTCGGACAGATACGCAGTATTTT.

This clonotype came up many times. This chain links TRBV12-3 or TRBV12-4 with TRBJ2-7; TRBD1 matches at 7 bases. V was clipped by 7 bases and J by 2 bases; unmatched bases: 8. The CDR3 loop spans 14 amino acids. The CDR3 region is CASTPGTVTYEQYF. The DNA for the CDR3 is TGTGCCAGCACCCCTGGGACAGTCACCTACGAGCAGTACTTC.

This clonotype was detected only once. The gene calls are TRBV3-1 and TRBJ2-1; the D gene could be TRBD1 or TRBD2 (6 bases each). V gave up 2 bases and J gave up 7 bases, with 15 bases separating them. This CDR3 is 15 amino acids long. Germline V gene data show CDR1 as LGHDT and CDR2 as YNNKEL (reference sequence). In nucleotides, the CDR3 is TGTGCCAGCAGCCAATGGTCTGGGGGGCCGAATGAGCAGTTCTTC. Translating gives CASSQWSGGPNEQFF.

The chain has TRBV9 and TRBJ2-1, with 7 bases aligning to TRBD2. The CDR3 extends over 19 amino acids. Germline V gives CDR1 SGDLS, CDR2 YYNGEE. The V gene end was trimmed by 3 bases and the J gene end by 0 bases; junction bases not matched to a gene: 15. The chain's CDR3 is CASSGNPGTSALSYNEQFF. The CDR3 nucleotides read TGTGCCAGCAGCGGAAATCCGGGAACTAGCGCCCTCTCCTACAATGAGCAGTTCTTC.

The chain combines TRBV3-1 with TRBJ1-1; 10 bases match TRBD1. Losses at the gene ends were 5 bases for V and 3 bases for J; bases not matched to a gene: 9. CDR1 and CDR2 from the germline V gene are LGHDT and YNNKEL (reference sequence). CDR3 size: 16 residues. The CDR3 region is CASSERQGAEDTEAFF. The CDR3 DNA reads TGTGCCAGCAGCGAAAGACAGGGGGCGGAGGACACTGAAGCTTTCTTT.

This clonotype was detected a few times. This chain connects TRBV10-3 to TRBJ1-2, with 7 bases matching TRBD1. The germline CDR1 and CDR2 sequences are ENHRY and SYGVKD. The J segment lost 6 bases and the V segment lost 3 bases, leaving 4 bases of the junction unmatched. CDR3 length: 13 residues. As DNA, the CDR3 is TGTGCCATCAGTGAAGGAGGGGGCCATGGCTACACCTTC. It specifies CAISEGGGHGYTF.

This clonotype came up a few times. The V gene is TRBV20-1, the J gene TRBJ2-1; TRBD2 agrees at 13 bases. J was trimmed by 12 bases and V by 3 bases; bases with no gene match: 11. The CDR3 consists of 15 residues. Germline V gene data show CDR1 as DFQATT and CDR2 as SNEGSKA (reference sequence). The CDR3 region has the DNA TGCAGTGCTAGTCCCTGGGGACTAGCGGGACTTAGGCAGTTCTTC. The encoded protein is CSASPWGLAGLRQFF.

The chain couples TRBV20-1 to TRBJ2-1; possibly TRBD1 for D (5 bases). V lost 5 bases to trimming and J lost 9 bases, with 17 bases between them. Germline assignment: CDR1 DFQATT and CDR2 SNEGSKA (reference sequence). The CDR3 is made up of 13 amino acids. CDR3 in DNA: TGCAGTGCTGTGGGGCCCGGGTTGGGTGAGCAGTTCTTC. Its translation is CSAVGPGLGEQFF.

V is TRBV9 and J is TRBJ2-7, with D hard to call. Germline CDR1 is SGDLS and CDR2 is YYNGEE. Trimming shortened V by 0 bases and J by 2 bases, and 9 bases separated the two germline ends. CDR3 length: 14 residues. In DNA form, the CDR3 reads TGTGCCAGCAGCGTAGATTTACAGCCCTACGAGCAGTACTTC. Translation: CASSVDLQPYEQYF.

This clonotype has a handful of counts. This sequence joins TRBV27 and TRBJ1-5; possible D gene TRBD1, 6 bases. Germline-derived CDR1 and CDR2 are MNHEY and SMNVEV (reference sequence). The germline V and J ends were trimmed by 4 bases and 3 bases, with 10 bases remaining between them. The CDR3 has 14 amino acids. CDR3 sequence: CASSSTGYNQPQHF. In DNA form, the CDR3 reads TGTGCCAGCAGTTCAACAGGGTACAATCAGCCCCAGCATTTT.

This clonotype was found a few times. The chain combines TRBV4-3 with TRBJ2-2; tentatively, D is TRBD1 or TRBD2 (5 bases each). Germline values: CDR1 LGHNA, CDR2 YSLEER. Between the trimmed V and J ends, which lost 0 bases and 6 bases, there was a span of 8 bases. The CDR3 has 14 residues. The CDR3 bases are TGCGCCAGCAGCCAAGATTGGGGACCCGGGGAGCTGTTTTTT. Residues: CASSQDWGPGELFF.

The chain employs TRBV10-3 and TRBJ2-3; 12 nucleotides match TRBD2. CDR3 length: 15 residues. Unmatched junction bases numbered 4, after V lost 4 bases and J lost 5 bases. CDR1 is ENHRY and CDR2 is SYGVKD in the germline V gene. CDR3 residues: CAISGTSGVVDTQYF. DNA of the CDR3: TGTGCCATCAGTGGGACTAGCGGGGTGGTAGATACGCAGTATTTT.

This clonotype was observed a handful of times. The chain uses TRBV5-5 and TRBJ2-3; D gene uncertain. Germline lookup yields CDR1 SGHKS and CDR2 YYEKEE (reference sequence). The CDR3 has 17 residues. Trimming took off 2 bases at V and 0 bases at J, with 16 bases between the two ends. The CDR3 region has the DNA TGTGCCAGCAGCTTAATCACGGACGGAGCTAGCACAGATACGCAGTATTTT. As protein: CASSLITDGASTDTQYF.

The J gene is TRBJ2-2, the V gene TRBV5-1; 9 positions match TRBD2. This CDR3 contains 17 residues. V shed 0 bases and J 0 bases; nucleotides not matched to a gene: 3. Germline V gives CDR1 SGHRS, CDR2 YFSETQ. The CDR3 loop reads CASSLAGTSSNTGELFF. CDR3 DNA: TGCGCCAGCAGCTTGGCCGGGACTAGCTCGAACACCGGGGAGCTGTTTTTT.

This clonotype occurred a few times. This sequence joins TRBV12-5 and TRBJ2-7; the match to TRBD1 covers 7 bases. V lost 2 bases to trimming and J lost 3 bases; unmatched junction nucleotides: 1. This CDR3 region has 13 residues. CDR1 is LGHNT, CDR2 FRNRAP, per germline. The CDR3 DNA reads as TGTGCTAGTGGTTTGTGGGACAGCTACGAGCAGTACTTC. Its protein is CASGLWDSYEQYF.

This clonotype has more than one count but fewer than ten. This sequence joins TRBV5-1 and TRBJ1-1; D not certain. Germline CDR1 SGHRS, CDR2 YFSETQ. The CDR3 is 14 amino acids. V lost 2 bases to trimming and J lost 1 base, with 9 bases between them. The CDR3 region is CASSFSQTNTEAFF. The CDR3 region has the DNA TGCGCCAGCAGCTTCTCTCAGACGAACACTGAAGCTTTCTTT.

Only a few counts were recorded for this clonotype. The chain recombines TRBV5-1 with TRBJ2-1; no firm D call. Trimming stripped 4 bases from V and 3 bases from J, with 14 bases between. Germline CDR1 SGHRS, CDR2 YFSETQ. This CDR3 spans 15 amino acids. DNA of the CDR3: TGCGCCAGCAGCCCACCTAAACTGGGCTACAATGAGCAGTTCTTC. Residues: CASSPPKLGYNEQFF.

The chain couples TRBV12-3 or TRBV12-4 to TRBJ1-2; maybe TRBD1 (5 bases). The CDR3 runs 14 residues. Trimming left V 2 bases short and J 8 bases short, with 15 bases between. The CDR3 DNA is TGTGCCAGCAGTTTACGCAGGGAGGGTAGAGGCTACACCTTC. It codes for CASSLRREGRGYTF.

The rearrangement uses TRBV20-1 and TRBJ2-3; 10 bases match TRBD1. Trimming took 0 bases from V and 3 from J; bases not matched to a gene: 3. The CDR3 is 15 amino acids. The germline V gene encodes CDR1 DFQATT and CDR2 SNEGSKA (reference sequence). In DNA, the CDR3 is TGCAGTGCTAGAGATGGGGGACAGGGGACAGATACGCAGTATTTT. Translated, it gives CSARDGGQGTDTQYF.